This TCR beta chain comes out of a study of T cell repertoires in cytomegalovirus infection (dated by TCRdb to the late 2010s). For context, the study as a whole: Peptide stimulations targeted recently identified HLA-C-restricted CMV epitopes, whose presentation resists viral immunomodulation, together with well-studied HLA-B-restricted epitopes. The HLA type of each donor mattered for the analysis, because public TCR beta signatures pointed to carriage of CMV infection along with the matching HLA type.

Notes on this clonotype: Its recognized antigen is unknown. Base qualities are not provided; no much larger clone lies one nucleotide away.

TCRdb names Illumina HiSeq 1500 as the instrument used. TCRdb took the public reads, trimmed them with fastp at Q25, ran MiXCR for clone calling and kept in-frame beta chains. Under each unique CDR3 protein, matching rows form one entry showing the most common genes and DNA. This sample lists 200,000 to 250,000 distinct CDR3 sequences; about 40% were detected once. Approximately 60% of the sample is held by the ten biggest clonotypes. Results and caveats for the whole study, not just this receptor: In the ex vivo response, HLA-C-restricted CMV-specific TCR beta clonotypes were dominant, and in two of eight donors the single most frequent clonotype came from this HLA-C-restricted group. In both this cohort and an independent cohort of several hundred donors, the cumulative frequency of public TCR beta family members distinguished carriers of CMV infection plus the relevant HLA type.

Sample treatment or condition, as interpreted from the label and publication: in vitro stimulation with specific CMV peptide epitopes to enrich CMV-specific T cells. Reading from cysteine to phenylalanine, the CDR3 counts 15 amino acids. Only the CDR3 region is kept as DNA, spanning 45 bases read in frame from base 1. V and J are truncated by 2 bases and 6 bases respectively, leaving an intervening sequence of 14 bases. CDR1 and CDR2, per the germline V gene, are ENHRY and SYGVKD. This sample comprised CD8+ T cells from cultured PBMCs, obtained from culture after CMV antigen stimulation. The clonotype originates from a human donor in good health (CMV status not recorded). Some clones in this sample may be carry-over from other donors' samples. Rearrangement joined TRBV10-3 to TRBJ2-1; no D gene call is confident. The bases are TGTGCCATCAGTGAGCCCCAGGTAAGGGCCAATGAGCAGTTCTTC. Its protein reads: CAISEPQVRANEQFF.